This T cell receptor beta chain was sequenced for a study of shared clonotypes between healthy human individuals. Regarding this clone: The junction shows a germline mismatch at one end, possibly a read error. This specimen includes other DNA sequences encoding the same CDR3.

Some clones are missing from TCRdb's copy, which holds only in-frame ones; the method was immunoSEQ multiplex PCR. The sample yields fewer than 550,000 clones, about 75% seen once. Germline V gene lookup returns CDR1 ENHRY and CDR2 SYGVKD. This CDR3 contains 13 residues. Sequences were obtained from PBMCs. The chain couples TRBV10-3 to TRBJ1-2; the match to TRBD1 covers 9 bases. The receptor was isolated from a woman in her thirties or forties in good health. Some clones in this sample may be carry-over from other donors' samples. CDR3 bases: TGTGCCATCACCCAGGACAGGGGATATGGCTATACCTTC. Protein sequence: CAITQDRGYGYTF.